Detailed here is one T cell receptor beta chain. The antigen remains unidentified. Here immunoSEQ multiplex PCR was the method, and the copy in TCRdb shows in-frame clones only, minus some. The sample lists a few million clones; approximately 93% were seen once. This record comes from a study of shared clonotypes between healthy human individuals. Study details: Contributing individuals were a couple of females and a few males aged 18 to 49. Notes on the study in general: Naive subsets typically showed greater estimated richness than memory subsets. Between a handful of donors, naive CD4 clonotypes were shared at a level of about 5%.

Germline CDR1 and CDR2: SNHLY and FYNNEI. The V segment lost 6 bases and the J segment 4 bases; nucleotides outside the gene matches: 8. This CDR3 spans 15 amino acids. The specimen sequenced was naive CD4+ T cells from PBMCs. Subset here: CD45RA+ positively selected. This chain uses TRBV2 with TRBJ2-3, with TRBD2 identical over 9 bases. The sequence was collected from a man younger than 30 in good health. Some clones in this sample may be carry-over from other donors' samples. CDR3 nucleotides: TGTGCCAGCAGAGCGGGACTAGCCACCTCAGATACGCAGTATTTT. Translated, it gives CASRAGLATSDTQYF.